This T cell receptor beta chain was captured in a study of cytomegalovirus exposure and HLA in healthy donors. It was with 60 Vbeta and 13 Jbeta primers that the PCR ran. Libraries were prepared by immunoSEQ multiplex PCR; TCRdb keeps only in-frame clonotypes and omits some of them. Of some 180,000 clones in the sample, 70% to 85% were seen once. Participants comprised healthy donors of bone marrow. This CDR3 is 13 amino acids long. V lost 2 bases and J lost 1, with 8 bases in between. Germline CDR1 GTSNPN, CDR2 SVGIG (reference sequence). The receptor was derived from a woman aged 55-70 years in good health and CMV-seropositive. The sequencing input was PBMCs. The J gene is TRBJ1-1, the V gene TRBV30; no definite D call. For the CDR3, the DNA is TGTGCCTGGAGTTTTGAGGGGAACACTGAAGCTTTCTTT. Its translation is CAWSFEGNTEAFF. Based on the CDR3 plus reference TRBV30 and TRBJ1-1, the full variable domain is SQTIHQWPATLVQPVGSPLSLECTVEGTSNPNLYWYRQAAGRGLQLLFYSVGIGQISSEVPQNLSASRPQDRQFILSSKKLLLSDSGFYLCAWSFEGNTEAFFGQGTRLTVV.